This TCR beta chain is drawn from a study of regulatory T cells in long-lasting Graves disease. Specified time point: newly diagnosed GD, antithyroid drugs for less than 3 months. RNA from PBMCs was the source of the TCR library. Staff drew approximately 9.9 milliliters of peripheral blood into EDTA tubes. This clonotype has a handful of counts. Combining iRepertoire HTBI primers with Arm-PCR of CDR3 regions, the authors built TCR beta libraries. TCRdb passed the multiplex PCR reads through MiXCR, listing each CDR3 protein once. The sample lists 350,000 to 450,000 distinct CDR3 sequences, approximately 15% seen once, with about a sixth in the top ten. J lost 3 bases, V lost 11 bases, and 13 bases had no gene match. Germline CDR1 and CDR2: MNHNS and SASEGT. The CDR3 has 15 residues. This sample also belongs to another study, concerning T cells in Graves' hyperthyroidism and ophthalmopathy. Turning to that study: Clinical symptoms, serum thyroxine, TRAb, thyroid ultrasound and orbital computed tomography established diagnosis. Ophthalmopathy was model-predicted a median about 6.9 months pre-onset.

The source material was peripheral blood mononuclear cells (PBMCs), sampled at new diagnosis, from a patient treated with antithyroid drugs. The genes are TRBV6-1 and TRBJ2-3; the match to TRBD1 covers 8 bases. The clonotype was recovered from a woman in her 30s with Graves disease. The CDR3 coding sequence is TGTGCCCCGATGAAAGGACAGGGTATTACAGATACGCAGTATTTT. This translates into CAPMKGQGITDTQYF.